Listed here are 24 T cell receptor beta chains from one sample, sequenced in a study of blood T cell repertoires in COVID-19. The method was immunoSEQ multiplex PCR; TCRdb's version includes in-frame clones alone and lacks a portion of them. The repertoire holds roughly 150,000 clones, with roughly nine tenths as singletons. The sequencing input was peripheral blood. Source of these receptors: a woman in her seventies with acute or convalescent COVID-19.

The chain employs TRBV27 and TRBJ1-6, with 9 bases aligning to TRBD1. The V segment lost 5 bases and the J segment 7 bases; nucleotides outside the gene matches: 6. This CDR3 region has 15 residues. Germline V lookup: CDR1 MNHEY, CDR2 SMNVEV (reference sequence). The CDR3, as DNA: TGTGCCAGCAGTAAGTGGACAGGGGTGAATTCACCCCTCCACTTT. It translates to CASSKWTGVNSPLHF.

The chain uses TRBV23-1 and TRBJ1-4; D gene ambiguous. TRBV23-1 is annotated as an ORF whose role is uncertain. Trimming cost V 4 bases and J 2 bases, with 17 bases left between them. This CDR3 region has 17 residues. CDR3 DNA sequence: TGCGCCAGCAGTCGCAATGCTCCCACTGCGACTAATGAAAAACTGTTTTTT. It is translated as CASSRNAPTATNEKLFF.

The chain carries TRBV4-1 and TRBJ1-5; D is possibly TRBD1 (5 bases). V lost 4 bases, J lost 4 bases, and 20 bases lay in between. The CDR3 totals 17 residues. Germline V gene sequence: CDR1 MGHRA, CDR2 YSYEKL. CDR3 sequence (DNA): TGCGCCAGCAGCCCAGGGATGGGGATGGGGGGTAATCAGCCCCAGCATTTT. It is translated as CASSPGMGMGGNQPQHF.

The genes are TRBV11-2 and TRBJ1-4, with TRBD1 matching 10 bases. Germline V gene sequence: CDR1 SGHAT, CDR2 FQNNGV. Trimming removed 5 bases from V and 7 bases from J; junction bases left unmatched: 7. There are 15 residues in the CDR3. The CDR3 loop reads CASSLGQGYTEKLFF. CDR3 in DNA: TGTGCCAGCAGCCTGGGACAGGGGTACACTGAAAAACTGTTTTTT.

The chain is built from TRBV19 and TRBJ1-2, with D unresolved. The CDR3 extends over 15 amino acids. Trimming left V 3 bases short and J 3 bases short, with 14 bases between. CDR1 and CDR2 from the germline V gene are LNHDA and SQIVND (reference sequence). CDR3 sequence (DNA): TGTGCCAGTAGTATTTACGCCCGAGGCGACTATGGCTACACCTTC. Its translation is CASSIYARGDYGYTF.

The chain links TRBV3-1 (or the pseudogene TRBV3-2) to TRBJ1-4; the D is unclear. Germline V lookup: CDR1 LGHDT, CDR2 YNNKEL (reference sequence). The CDR3 is 13 residues long. V lost 4 bases and J lost 7, with 10 bases in between. Here the CDR3 reads CASSPQAGEKLFF. The CDR3 nucleotides are TGTGCCAGCAGCCCTCAGGCGGGTGAAAAACTGTTTTTT.

The V and J genes are TRBV10-3 and TRBJ1-4; TRBD1 matches at 9 bases. CDR1 ENHRY and CDR2 SYGVKD come from the germline V gene. There are 14 residues in the CDR3. V dropped 6 bases and J dropped 5; count of bases not matched to a gene: 4. Written as DNA, the CDR3 is TGTGCCATCAGGGAACAGGGGGCGAATGAAAAACTGTTTTTT. Its protein is CAIREQGANEKLFF.

This chain connects TRBV5-1 to TRBJ1-4; TRBD1 is a possible D gene (6 bases). CDR3 length equals 14 residues. Germline V gives CDR1 SGHRS, CDR2 YFSETQ. With 4 bases removed from V and 5 bases from J, the gap between germline ends came to 12 bases. The CDR3 loop is CASSSQTGNEKLFF. The CDR3 DNA reads as TGCGCCAGCAGCAGCCAGACAGGAAATGAAAAACTGTTTTTT.

CDR3 region: CASKASGTTNYGYTF. In DNA form, the CDR3 reads TGTGCCAGTAAGGCTAGTGGGACTACTAACTATGGCTACACCTTC. The chain recombines TRBV19 with TRBJ1-2, with D possibly being TRBD1 (5 bases). The CDR3 has 15 residues. CDR1 and CDR2 from the germline V gene are LNHDA and SQIVND (reference sequence). Trimming took off 7 bases at V and 0 bases at J, with 15 bases between the two ends. Variable domain in full (rest from reference TRBV19 and TRBJ1-2): DGGITQSPKYLFRKEGQNVTLSCEQNLNHDAMYWYRQDPGQGLRLIYYSQIVNDFQKGDIAEGYSVSREKKESFPLTVTSAQKNPTAFYLCASKASGTTNYGYTFGSGTRLTVV.

The chain combines TRBV2 with TRBJ2-5; TRBD2 matches 13 bases. Germline CDR1 is SNHLY and CDR2 is FYNNEI. Trimming cost V 10 bases and J 4 bases; bases outside gene matches: 3. There are 13 residues in the CDR3. CDR3 protein: CATGLAGVETQYF. CDR3 DNA: TGTGCCACTGGACTAGCGGGGGTAGAGACCCAGTACTTC.

This rearrangement joins TRBV11-2 to TRBJ2-2, with D possibly matching TRBD2 (6 bases). The CDR3 is 17 amino acids. Trimming cost V 6 bases and J 4 bases, with 21 bases left between them. Germline-derived CDR1 and CDR2 are SGHAT and FQNNGV. The CDR3 here is CASSRAGLRGLTGELFF. The CDR3 bases are TGTGCCAGCAGTCGTGCGGGGCTTAGGGGTCTCACCGGGGAGCTGTTTTTT. The variable domain in full, with the rest retrieved from reference TRBV11-2 and TRBJ2-2, is EAGVAQSPRYKIIEKRQSVAFWCNPISGHATLYWYQQILGQGPKLLIQFQNNGVVDDSQLPKDRFSAERLKGVDSTLKIQPAKLEDSAVYLCASSRAGLRGLTGELFFGEGSRLTVL.

The chain has TRBV9 and TRBJ2-1; D perhaps matches TRBD2 (6 bases). Germline assignment: CDR1 SGDLS and CDR2 YYNGEE. CDR3 length: 14 residues. V was trimmed by 3 bases and J by 5 bases, leaving 12 bases between them. The chain's CDR3 is CASSGHRGNNEQFF. CDR3 DNA: TGTGCCAGCAGCGGCCATCGGGGGAACAATGAGCAGTTCTTC.

V usage is TRBV6-2 or TRBV6-3 and J usage is TRBJ2-3; 8 bases align to TRBD2. Per the germline V gene, CDR1 is MNHEY and CDR2 is SVGEGT. J lost 4 bases, V lost 6 bases, and 18 bases had no gene match. The length of the CDR3 is 18 residues. The CDR3 sequence: CASSRQPSRGGLADTQYF. DNA for the CDR3: TGTGCCAGCAGCCGCCAACCGTCACGGGGGGGCTTGGCAGATACGCAGTATTTT.

The chain links TRBV19 to TRBJ1-3; D may be TRBD1 (5 bases). This CDR3 spans 15 amino acids. Per the germline V gene, CDR1 is LNHDA and CDR2 is SQIVND (reference sequence). V shed 7 bases and J shed 4 bases, with 17 bases lying between them. The CDR3 loop is CASIRQGLGGNTIYF. The CDR3 region has the DNA TGTGCCAGTATCCGGCAGGGTTTGGGGGGAAACACCATATATTTT.

CDR3 DNA sequence: TGTGCCAGCAGCTTAGACCCACAGGGGGGGGCTTTGAACACTGAAGCTTTCTTT. Translated, it gives CASSLDPQGGALNTEAFF. The gene calls are TRBV7-9 and TRBJ1-1; 8 bases align to TRBD1. CDR1 SEHNR and CDR2 FQNEAQ come from the germline V gene (reference sequence). The CDR3 contains 18 residues. V lost 1 base, J lost 0 bases, and 10 bases stayed unmatched.

The CDR3 DNA reads as TGCGCCAGCGGCTCAGGGGTCTGCGAGCAGTACGTC. Protein sequence: CASGSGVCEQYV. The genes are TRBV5-1 and TRBJ2-7, with D perhaps matching TRBD1 (6 bases). Trimming cost V 7 bases and J 6 bases, with 14 bases left between them. Per the germline V gene, CDR1 is SGHRS and CDR2 is YFSETQ. This CDR3 contains 12 residues.

V gene TRBV4-2 combines with J gene TRBJ1-1; 8 bases align to TRBD1. CDR1 is LGHNA and CDR2 is YNFKEQ in the germline V gene. The V gene end was trimmed by 6 bases and the J gene end by 5 bases; junction bases not matched to a gene: 8. The CDR3 sequence is 14 residues long. The CDR3: CASSNRGIQTEAFF. DNA for the CDR3: TGTGCCAGCAGTAACAGGGGGATTCAAACTGAAGCTTTCTTT.

The rearrangement joins TRBV6-2 or TRBV6-3 to TRBJ2-7; D possibly corresponds to TRBD1 (6 bases). Trimming took off 2 bases at V and 4 bases at J, with 15 bases between the two ends. Germline lookup yields CDR1 MNHEY and CDR2 SVGEGT. The CDR3 is 15 residues long. The CDR3 region has the DNA TGTGCCAGCAGTTACGCACCGGGACACGAGTACGAGCAGTACTTC. Translating gives CASSYAPGHEYEQYF.

This sequence joins TRBV9 and TRBJ1-2; 8 bases fit TRBD1. V trimming: 3 bases; J trimming: 4 bases; junction bases outside the gene matches: 2. CDR1 and CDR2 (germline): SGDLS, YYNGEE. This CDR3 is 13 amino acids long. The CDR3 nucleotides read TGTGCCAGCAGCGAGACAGGGGCCTATGGCTACACCTTC. Translating gives CASSETGAYGYTF. The variable domain in full, completed from reference TRBV9 and TRBJ1-2, reads DSGVTQTPKHLITATGQRVTLRCSPRSGDLSVYWYQQSLDQGLQFLIQYYNGEERAKGNILERFSAQQFPDLHSELNLSSLELGDSALYFCASSETGAYGYTFGSGTRLTVV.

The chain employs TRBV5-1 and TRBJ2-2; tentatively, D is TRBD1 (6 bases). Trimming shortened V by 0 bases and J by 1 base, and 7 bases separated the two germline ends. Germline CDR1 SGHRS, CDR2 YFSETQ. CDR3 length equals 15 residues. CDR3 residues: CASSLAQGNTGELFF. The CDR3 region has the DNA TGCGCCAGCAGCTTGGCACAGGGGAACACCGGGGAGCTGTTTTTT.

The J gene is TRBJ1-4, the V gene TRBV5-4; the D is unclear. V shed 4 bases and J shed 0 bases, with 19 bases lying between them. CDR1 and CDR2 from the germline V gene are SGHNT and YYREEE (reference sequence). There are 18 residues in the CDR3. CDR3 residues: CASSSRGVAVATNEKLFF. DNA of the CDR3: TGTGCCAGCAGCAGCCGGGGAGTGGCGGTCGCAACTAATGAAAAACTGTTTTTT.

J is TRBJ2-7 and V is TRBV27; 7 nucleotides line up with TRBD1. The CDR3 totals 14 residues. Germline V gene sequence: CDR1 MNHEY, CDR2 SMNVEV (reference sequence). V lost 8 bases to trimming and J lost 0 bases; unmatched junction nucleotides: 7. This chain's CDR3 is CASSDRVGSYEQYV. In DNA, the CDR3 is TGTGCCAGCTCCGACAGGGTCGGCTCCTACGAGCAGTACGTC.

This chain links TRBV2 with TRBJ1-1; TRBD1 agrees at 12 bases. The CDR3 runs 13 residues. Losses at the gene ends were 8 bases for V and 2 bases for J; bases not matched to a gene: 0. Germline assignment: CDR1 SNHLY and CDR2 FYNNEI. The CDR3 sequence is CASGTGGNTEAFF. CDR3 bases: TGTGCCAGCGGGACAGGGGGCAACACTGAAGCTTTCTTT.

The chain couples TRBV7-3 to TRBJ1-3; possible D gene TRBD1, 6 bases. The V end was cut by 1 base, the J end by 2 bases, with 12 bases between. This CDR3 is 16 amino acids long. Germline values: CDR1 SGHTA, CDR2 FQGTGA. CDR3 DNA sequence: TGTGCCAGCAGCTTAAGCGGGGGCCTCACTGGAAACACCATATATTTT. Translation gives CASSLSGGLTGNTIYF.